This T cell receptor beta chain is from a study of blood T cell repertoires in COVID-19. For the study at large: Some COVID-19 samples were acute and others convalescent; all came from the United States, Italy and Spain. Sources were T cells, B-cell-depleted T cells, or PBMCs; the material itself was cDNA or gDNA.

The CDR3 has 15 residues. V was clipped by 0 bases and J by 4 bases; unmatched bases: 6. Germline loops: CDR1 SGHRS, CDR2 YFSETQ. TCRdb's table, derived via immunoSEQ multiplex PCR, lists solely in-frame clones and lacks some. The table lists 250,000 or so clones, 84% of them singletons, with around 4% in the top ten. This sequence joins TRBV5-1 and TRBJ2-5; 7 nucleotides line up with TRBD2. The sequence derives from a middle-aged man with acute or convalescent COVID-19. The source material was peripheral blood. The CDR3 loop reads CASSLDPGGGETQYF. In nucleotides, the CDR3 is TGCGCCAGCAGCTTGGATCCGGGGGGAGGAGAGACCCAGTACTTC.